These 4 T cell receptor beta chains share one sample of origin, sequenced in a study of OX40 agonist ivuxolimab in advanced cancers. Clones were sequenced by immunoSEQ multiplex PCR, and TCRdb holds only the in-frame ones, with some missing. The sample shows 65,000 to 85,000 clones, roughly 89% of them seen only once. This specimen was CD4+ or CD8+ T cells sorted from blood, taken in a trial of the OX40 agonist ivuxolimab. These receptors all come from an adult with an advanced solid tumor such as melanoma, head and neck, liver or kidney cancer.

The V and J genes are TRBV19 and TRBJ2-1; TRBD2 matches at 13 bases. Germline lookup yields CDR1 LNHDA and CDR2 SQIVND (reference sequence). Germline trimming cut 0 bases from V and 6 bases from J; bases unmatched to any gene: 11. The length of the CDR3 is 19 residues. The CDR3 region has the DNA TGTGCCAGTAGTATAGATGGACTAGCGGGGGCCAGAGGGGGCAATGAGCAGTTCTTC. It translates to CASSIDGLAGARGGNEQFF.

The gene calls are TRBV18 and TRBJ1-2, with D possibly being TRBD1 (5 bases). Germline V CDR1 and CDR2: KGHSH, LQKENI. This CDR3 comprises 15 residues. V lost 2 bases and J 4 bases, leaving 14 bases between the germline ends. CDR3 sequence (DNA): TGTGCCAGCTCACCAGTTAGTGGCGGGGCCTATGGCTACACCTTC. Translation gives CASSPVSGGAYGYTF.

The rearrangement links TRBV5-1 to TRBJ1-1; TRBD1 might be the D (6 bases). Trimming left V 4 bases short and J 3 bases short, with 19 bases between. CDR1 is SGHRS, CDR2 YFSETQ, per germline. The CDR3 is 16 amino acids. The DNA of the CDR3 is TGCGCCAGCAGCGTCTCAGGGGTCCTTATCGACACTGAAGCTTTCTTT. It encodes CASSVSGVLIDTEAFF.

The rearrangement links TRBV14 to TRBJ1-3; the D is unclear. Trimming pared 0 bases from V and 0 bases from J, leaving 3 bases between. This CDR3 has 14 residues. Per germline, CDR1 SGHDN and CDR2 FVKESK. The CDR3 coding sequence is TGTGCCAGCAGCCAAGATATCTCTGGAAACACCATATATTTT. Residues: CASSQDISGNTIYF.